These 27 T cell receptor beta chains share one sample of origin, sequenced in a study of blood T cells in healthy people across ages. A sample-barcoded 5' primer and a J-beta primer mix were used in a second PCR of about 7 to 12 cycles. TCRdb redid the calling of the 5' RACE reads with MiXCR, one entry per CDR3 protein. The table lists about a million distinct CDR3 sequences, 48% of them singletons. The sequencing input was blood. The receptors here all came from a man aged 25 to 40 in good health.

The chain is built from TRBV6-1 and TRBJ2-5, with 7 bases fitting TRBD1. The J call is in doubt because the DNA end fits TRBJ2-7 better. The CDR3 covers 15 residues. Germline lookup yields CDR1 MNHNS and CDR2 SASEGT. The CDR3 here is CASSEDRRGTYEQYF. In DNA form, the CDR3 reads TGTGCCAGCAGTGAAGATCGCAGGGGGACCTACGAGCAGTACTTC.

This rearrangement joins TRBV6-5 to TRBJ1-1, with TRBD1 matching 9 bases. The CDR3 spans 13 residues. V lost 8 bases to trimming and J lost 3 bases; unmatched junction nucleotides: 4. Germline CDR1 and CDR2: MNHEY and SVGAGI. The chain's CDR3 is CASVDRGDTEAFF. The DNA for the CDR3 is TGTGCCAGCGTGGACAGGGGAGACACTGAAGCTTTCTTT.

This clonotype turned up a few times. A much larger clone lies a single base off, so this may be a read error. CDR3 region: CASRLTGTDTQYF. The DNA for the CDR3 is TGTGCCAGCAGGCTGACAGGCACAGATACGCAGTATTTT. The chain uses TRBV4-2 and TRBJ2-3; D may be TRBD1 (5 bases). This CDR3 contains 13 residues. V lost 6 bases, J lost 1 base, and 8 bases lay in between. Looked up from germline, CDR1 is LGHNA and CDR2 is YNFKEQ.

The rearrangement uses TRBV27 and TRBJ2-3; 8 bases fit TRBD2. There are 15 residues in the CDR3. Germline V gives CDR1 MNHEY, CDR2 SMNVEV (reference sequence). With V trimmed by 6 bases and J by 5 bases, 10 bases remained unmatched. In DNA form, the CDR3 reads TGTGCCAGCAGCTCCGGGGGGGGGGTTAGAGATACGCAGTATTTT. It translates to CASSSGGGVRDTQYF.

This rearrangement joins TRBV6-6 to TRBJ1-4; the D is unclear. This CDR3 contains 12 residues. CDR1 and CDR2 from the germline V gene are MNHNY and SVGAGI (reference sequence). The V end was cut by 0 bases, the J end by 14 bases, with 10 bases between. CDR3 residues: CASSYSEGFLFF. The CDR3 coding sequence is TGTGCCAGCAGTTACTCGGAAGGTTTTCTGTTTTTT.

The rearrangement uses TRBV7-2 and TRBJ2-5; TRBD1 aligns across 8 bases. The V gene end was trimmed by 6 bases and the J gene end by 4 bases; junction bases not matched to a gene: 10. CDR3 length: 15 amino acids. From germline, CDR1 is SGHTA and CDR2 FQGNSA. The CDR3 sequence is CASSGQGAGGETQYF. In nucleotides, the CDR3 is TGTGCCAGCAGTGGGCAGGGGGCAGGGGGAGAGACCCAGTACTTC.

The rearrangement uses TRBV27 and TRBJ2-1, with D perhaps matching TRBD1 (6 bases). The V and J ends lost 1 base and 2 bases respectively, with 15 bases between them. The CDR3 length is 17 residues. CDR1 MNHEY and CDR2 SMNVEV come from the germline V gene (reference sequence). The CDR3 here is CASSLFGGQRTYNEQFF. The CDR3 nucleotides read TGTGCCAGCAGTTTATTCGGCGGACAGAGAACCTACAATGAGCAGTTCTTC.

This clonotype appeared a few times. The chain's CDR3 is CASSVTGATPNEQFF. In DNA form, the CDR3 reads TGTGCCAGCAGCGTTACAGGGGCGACCCCCAATGAGCAGTTCTTC. The rearrangement joins TRBV5-4 to TRBJ2-1; 7 bases match TRBD1. Trimming at V came to 4 bases and at J to 6 bases, leaving 10 bases not matched to a gene. Germline loops: CDR1 SGHNT, CDR2 YYREEE (reference sequence). The CDR3 spans 15 residues.

The rearrangement links TRBV13 to TRBJ1-2, with D tentatively TRBD1 (6 bases). The CDR3 covers 14 residues. Germline values: CDR1 PRHDT, CDR2 FYEKMQ (reference sequence). The germline V and J ends were trimmed by 4 bases and 4 bases, with 13 bases remaining between them. The CDR3 spells CASSSGTNVYGYTF. CDR3 nucleotide sequence: TGTGCCAGCAGCTCCGGGACAAACGTCTATGGCTACACCTTC.

The genes are TRBV9 and TRBJ2-3; 8 nucleotides agree with TRBD2. The CDR3 runs to 14 residues. Germline-derived CDR1 and CDR2 are SGDLS and YYNGEE. Losses at the gene ends were 6 bases for V and 2 bases for J; bases not matched to a gene: 5. The CDR3 loop is CASNGGGSTDTQYF. In nucleotides, the CDR3 is TGTGCCAGCAACGGCGGGGGGTCCACAGATACGCAGTATTTT.

This clonotype has only a few counts. This chain joins TRBV20-1 and TRBJ2-3; 11 bases map to TRBD2. J was trimmed by 7 bases and V by 0 bases; bases with no gene match: 9. The CDR3 is 16 residues long. Germline loops: CDR1 DFQATT, CDR2 SNEGSKA (reference sequence). The CDR3 is CSARDNSGGAPYTQYF. The CDR3 DNA sequence: TGCAGTGCTAGAGACAATAGCGGGGGGGCCCCATATACGCAGTATTTT.

The chain is built from TRBV4-3 and TRBJ2-7; 7 nucleotides line up with TRBD1. CDR3 length: 14 amino acids. Germline V CDR1 and CDR2: LGHNA, YSLEER. Trimming removed 4 bases from V and 2 bases from J; junction bases left unmatched: 5. CDR3 residues: CASSLGQSTYEQYF. The CDR3 DNA reads TGCGCCAGCAGCCTGGGACAGAGTACCTACGAGCAGTACTTC.

V and J are TRBV2 and TRBJ2-5; tentative D call: TRBD1 (5 bases). Germline V lookup: CDR1 SNHLY, CDR2 FYNNEI. Trimming cost V 4 bases and J 7 bases, with 13 bases left between them. This CDR3 has 13 residues. The CDR3 here is CASSAQGLGTQYF. In nucleotides, the CDR3 is TGTGCCAGCAGTGCTCAGGGTTTGGGGACCCAGTACTTC.

This chain links TRBV6-6 with TRBJ1-4; 8 bases map to TRBD1. The CDR3 totals 14 residues. The ends lost 6 bases at V and 7 bases at J; junction bases unmatched: 7. In germline, CDR1 is MNHNY, CDR2 SVGAGI (reference sequence). CDR3 nucleotide sequence: TGTGCCAGCAGCCAGACAGGGGCTCGTGAAAAACTGTTTTTT. Translating gives CASSQTGAREKLFF.

The V call is TRBV7-2, the J call TRBJ1-2; possible D gene TRBD1, 6 bases. The V and J ends lost 2 bases and 8 bases respectively, with 18 bases between them. CDR1 SGHTA and CDR2 FQGNSA come from the germline V gene. The CDR3 is made up of 15 amino acids. The CDR3 DNA follows: TGTGCCAGCAGCTTAAGGTCCCAGGGGCCCTTCGGCTACACCTTC. Encoded protein: CASSLRSQGPFGYTF.

The J gene is TRBJ1-6, the V gene TRBV3-1; D call uncertain. Germline V gives CDR1 LGHDT, CDR2 YNNKEL (reference sequence). V was trimmed by 0 bases and J by 5 bases, leaving 8 bases between them. The CDR3 length is 15 residues. CDR3 in DNA: TGTGCCAGCAGCCAAGATTGGGGTGATAATTCACCCCTCCACTTT. Its protein product is CASSQDWGDNSPLHF.

This clonotype was seen just once. V and J are TRBV13 and TRBJ2-7, with D possibly matching TRBD1 (6 bases). The CDR3 has 16 amino acids. V dropped 4 bases and J dropped 3 bases, with 19 bases sitting between them. Looked up from germline, CDR1 is PRHDT and CDR2 is FYEKMQ (reference sequence). Here the CDR3 DNA reads TGTGCCAGCAGCTCCGCACAAACAGGGAATCACTACGAGCAGTACTTC. Translating gives CASSSAQTGNHYEQYF.

The V call is TRBV7-2, the J call TRBJ2-1; TRBD2 might be the D (5 bases). Germline CDR1 SGHTA, CDR2 FQGNSA. V was pared by 5 bases and J by 10 bases, with 12 bases between. The CDR3 totals 12 residues. CDR3 DNA sequence: TGTGCCAGCAGCCCTACTAGACGAGAGCAGTTCTTC. It yields the protein CASSPTRREQFF.

The rearrangement uses TRBV14 and TRBJ2-1, with 9 bases fitting TRBD2. The CDR3 spans 17 residues. Germline CDR1 reads SGHDN; CDR2 reads FVKESK. Germline trimming cut 1 base from V and 0 bases from J; bases unmatched to any gene: 4. This chain's CDR3 is CASSQVAGGSSYNEQFF. The CDR3 bases are TGTGCCAGCAGCCAAGTCGCGGGGGGGAGCTCCTACAATGAGCAGTTCTTC. Full variable domain (missing parts from reference TRBV14 and TRBJ2-1): EAGVTQFPSHSVIEKGQTVTLRCDPISGHDNLYWYRRVMGKEIKFLLHFVKESKQDESGMPNNRFLAERTGGTYSTLKVQPAELEDSGVYFCASSQVAGGSSYNEQFFGPGTRLTVL.

The V and J genes are TRBV11-2 and TRBJ2-1; D possibly corresponds to TRBD2 (6 bases). There are 13 residues in the CDR3. The germline CDR1 and CDR2 sequences are SGHAT and FQNNGV. The V gene lost 6 bases and the J gene lost 6 bases, with 12 bases spanning the gap. The CDR3 loop reads CASSFGGRNEQFF. For the CDR3, the DNA is TGTGCCAGCAGTTTCGGGGGTCGCAATGAGCAGTTCTTC.

The chain couples TRBV29-1 to TRBJ2-1; D not resolved. In germline, CDR1 is SQVTM, CDR2 ANQGSEA. V was clipped by 7 bases and J by 5 bases, with 12 bases between them. The CDR3 has 12 amino acids. The CDR3 coding sequence is TGCAGCGGCAAGGGCCATCACAATGAGCAGTTCTTC. Its protein product is CSGKGHHNEQFF.

The chain employs TRBV20-1 and TRBJ1-1; D remains unclear. Trimming pared 0 bases from V and 7 bases from J, leaving 9 bases between. The length of the CDR3 is 12 residues. Looked up from germline, CDR1 is DFQATT and CDR2 is SNEGSKA (reference sequence). Written as DNA, the CDR3 is TGCAGTGCTAGAGAGAGCAGCGTTGAAGCTTTCTTT. It translates to CSARESSVEAFF.

This clonotype has more than one count but fewer than ten. The chain recombines TRBV18 with TRBJ2-1; D is possibly TRBD2 (6 bases). Deletions cut 3 bases from V and 8 bases from J, with 14 bases between. The germline V gene encodes CDR1 KGHSH and CDR2 LQKENI. The CDR3 is made up of 14 amino acids. This CDR3 is CASSPAGPAYEQFF. The CDR3 nucleotides read TGTGCCAGCTCACCGGCGGGACCTGCCTATGAGCAGTTCTTC. Full variable domain (remainder filled in from reference TRBV18 and TRBJ2-1): NAGVMQNPRHLVRRRGQEARLRCSPMKGHSHVYWYRQLPEEGLKFMVYLQKENIIDESGMPKERFSAEFPKEGPSILRIQQVVRGDSAAYFCASSPAGPAYEQFFGPGTRLTVL.

This clonotype appeared a few times. This chain links TRBV20-1 with TRBJ2-1, with a possible D match to TRBD1 (6 bases). The CDR3 contains 12 residues. Trimming removed 5 bases at V and 5 bases at J, with 10 bases between. Looked up from germline, CDR1 is DFQATT and CDR2 is SNEGSKA (reference sequence). In nucleotides, the CDR3 is TGCAGTGCTCGGGACACCAACAATGAGCAGTTCTTC. Residues: CSARDTNNEQFF.

The chain uses TRBV6-4 and TRBJ2-1; 7 bases align to TRBD2. V lost 2 bases and J lost 8; bases outside the gene matches: 3. The CDR3 totals 13 residues. Germline CDR1 reads MRHNA; CDR2 reads SNTAGT. The CDR3: CASSDSSGDEQFF. The CDR3 DNA reads as TGTGCCAGCAGTGACAGCAGCGGGGATGAGCAGTTCTTC.

The chain is built from TRBV7-9 and TRBJ2-3; D is perhaps TRBD2 (6 bases). Germline CDR1 and CDR2: SEHNR and FQNEAQ (reference sequence). V lost 4 bases and J lost 8, with 19 bases in between. The CDR3 runs 15 residues. CDR3 region: CASSSPGLGSGTQYF. CDR3 nucleotides: TGTGCCAGCAGCTCCCCGGGACTGGGGTCGGGTACGCAGTATTTT.

This clonotype was detected many times. CDR3 nucleotide sequence: TGTGCCAGCAGCGTAACAGGATCGACTAGCGGCACAGATACGCAGTATTTT. Translation gives CASSVTGSTSGTDTQYF. The V call is TRBV9, the J call TRBJ2-3; 8 bases agree with TRBD2. Germline values: CDR1 SGDLS, CDR2 YYNGEE. Unmatched junction bases numbered 8, after V lost 1 base and J lost 1 base. The CDR3 sequence is 17 residues long.